This T cell receptor beta chain was documented in a study of CD8+CD57+ T cells in acquired aplastic anemia. The germline V gene has CDR1 KGHDR and CDR2 SFDVKD. V gave up 2 bases and J gave up 1 base, with 17 bases separating them. The CDR3 loop spans 19 amino acids. This clonotype was counted many times. Profiles of TCR beta VDJ and CDR3 were generated from a genomic DNA template. TCRdb re-analysed the reads in MiXCR, keeping a single row per CDR3 protein. Here the sample spans some 180,000 distinct CDR3 sequences, less than 55% being singletons. This clonotype was sampled from a human donor in good health. Sequencing was performed on sorted CD4+, CD8+, or CD8+CD57+ T cells (not recorded which) from PBMCs. The V gene is TRBV24-1, the J gene TRBJ2-6, with D tentatively TRBD2 (7 bases). The CDR3 DNA sequence: TGTGCCACCAGTGATTCGTTGGGGGGGCGGGTGTCTGGGGCCAACGTCCTGACTTTC. As protein: CATSDSLGGRVSGANVLTF.